These T cell receptor beta chains were read from a single sample in a study of blood T cells in healthy people across ages. TCRdb independently ran MiXCR on the 5' RACE reads; one entry per CDR3 protein. The sample holds around 940,000 distinct CDR3 sequences, roughly half seen once. Sequenced input: blood. The receptor source for this set is a woman aged 55 to 70 in good health. The conserved cysteine and the conserved F or W are not part of the CDR3 here. Fields, in order: V gene, CDR3 protein.

V: TRBV25-1
CDR3: ASSESRSGWEETQY

V: TRBV28
CDR3: ASSFPGTGLREQY

V: TRBV7-3
CDR3: ASSTASGRWDTQY

V: TRBV2
CDR3: ASRVREGVQETQY

V: TRBV5-1
CDR3: ASSPLPGELF

V: TRBV7-9
CDR3: ASSLYLGKVGGYT

V: TRBV6-1
CDR3: ATRTGGNSPLH

V: TRBV27
CDR3: ASSLVDGRANTDTQY

V: TRBV11-2
CDR3: ASSLARGGPYEQY

V: TRBV4-2
CDR3: ASSQEGGAGGASYEQY

V: TRBV7-3
CDR3: ASSLKHTGELF

V: TRBV4-1
CDR3: ASSQTAYRDSSEQY

V: TRBV12-3/TRBV12-4
CDR3: ASKPPGLPNPEAF

V: TRBV7-2
CDR3: ASSLDGGTQY

V: TRBV7-2
CDR3: ASPSTGARGEQF

V: TRBV4-2
CDR3: ASSHGDRVLDGYT

V: TRBV9
CDR3: ASSAHTVAAYGYT

V: TRBV30
CDR3: AWSGLAGYNEQF

V: TRBV18
CDR3: ASSPTEPQETQY

V: TRBV30
CDR3: AWNGADTDTQY

V: TRBV5-1
CDR3: ASTERTGRGYT

V: TRBV7-2
CDR3: ASSDPSGRAVGETQY

V: TRBV3-1
CDR3: ASSQTQVWTGFPYEQY

V: TRBV20-1
CDR3: SAIALVLKVDEQY

V: TRBV5-4
CDR3: ASSLGGGRYNEQY

V: TRBV9
CDR3: ASSVGSGTYEQY

V: TRBV6-2/TRBV6-3
CDR3: ASSYSGQGGADTQY

V: TRBV7-9
CDR3: ASSLVGLYNEQY